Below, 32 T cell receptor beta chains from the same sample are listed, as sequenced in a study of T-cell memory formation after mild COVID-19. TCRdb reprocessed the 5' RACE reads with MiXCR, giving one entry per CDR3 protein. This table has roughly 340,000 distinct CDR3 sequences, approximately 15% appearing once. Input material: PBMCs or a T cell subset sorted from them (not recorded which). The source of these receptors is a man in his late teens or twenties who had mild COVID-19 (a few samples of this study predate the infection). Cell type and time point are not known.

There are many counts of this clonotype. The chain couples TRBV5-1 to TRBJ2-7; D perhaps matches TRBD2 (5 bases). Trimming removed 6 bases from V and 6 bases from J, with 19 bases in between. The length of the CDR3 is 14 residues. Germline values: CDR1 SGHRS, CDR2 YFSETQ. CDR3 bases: TGCGCCAGCACCCGGACGAGACCGGGATCCGAGCAGTACTTC. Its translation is CASTRTRPGSEQYF.

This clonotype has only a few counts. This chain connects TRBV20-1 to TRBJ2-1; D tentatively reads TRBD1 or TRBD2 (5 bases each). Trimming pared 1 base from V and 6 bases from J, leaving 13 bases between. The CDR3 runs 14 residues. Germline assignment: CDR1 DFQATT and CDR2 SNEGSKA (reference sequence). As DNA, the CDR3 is TGCAGTGCTAGAGGGGACCTAGCATTCAATGAGCAGTTCTTC. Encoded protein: CSARGDLAFNEQFF.

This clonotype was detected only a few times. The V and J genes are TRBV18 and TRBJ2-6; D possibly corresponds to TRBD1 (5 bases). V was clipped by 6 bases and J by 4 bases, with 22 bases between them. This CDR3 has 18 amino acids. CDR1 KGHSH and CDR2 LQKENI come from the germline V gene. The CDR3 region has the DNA TGTGCCAGCTCCCCGATCAGCCCAGGGCTTTCCGGGGCCAACGTCCTGACTTTC. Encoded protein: CASSPISPGLSGANVLTF.

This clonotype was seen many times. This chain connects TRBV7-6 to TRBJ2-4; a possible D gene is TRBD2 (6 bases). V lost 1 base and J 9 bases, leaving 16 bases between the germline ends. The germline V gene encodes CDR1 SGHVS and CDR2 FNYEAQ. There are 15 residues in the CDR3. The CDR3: CASSLERRPGGIQYF. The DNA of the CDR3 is TGTGCCAGCAGCTTAGAAAGGCGCCCCGGGGGCATTCAGTACTTC.

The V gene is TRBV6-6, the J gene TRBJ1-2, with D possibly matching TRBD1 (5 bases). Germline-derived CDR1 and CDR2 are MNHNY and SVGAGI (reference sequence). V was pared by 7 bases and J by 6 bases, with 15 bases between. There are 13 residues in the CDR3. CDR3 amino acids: CASTDATGDGYTF. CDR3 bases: TGTGCCAGCACCGACGCGACGGGGGATGGCTACACCTTC.

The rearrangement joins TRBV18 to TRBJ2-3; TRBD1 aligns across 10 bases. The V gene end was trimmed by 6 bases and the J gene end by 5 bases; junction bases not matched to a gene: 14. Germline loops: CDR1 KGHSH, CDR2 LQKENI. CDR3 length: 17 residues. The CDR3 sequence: CASSFRTGTGVEDTQYF. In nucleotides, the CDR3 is TGTGCCAGCTCGTTCCGAACCGGGACAGGGGTGGAAGATACGCAGTATTTT.

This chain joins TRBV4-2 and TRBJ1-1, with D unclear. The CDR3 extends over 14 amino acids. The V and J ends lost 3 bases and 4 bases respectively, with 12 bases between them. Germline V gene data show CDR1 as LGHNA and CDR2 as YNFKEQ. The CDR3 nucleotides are TGTGCCAGCAGCCACCGAATCCTCGGCACTGAAGCTTTCTTT. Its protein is CASSHRILGTEAFF.

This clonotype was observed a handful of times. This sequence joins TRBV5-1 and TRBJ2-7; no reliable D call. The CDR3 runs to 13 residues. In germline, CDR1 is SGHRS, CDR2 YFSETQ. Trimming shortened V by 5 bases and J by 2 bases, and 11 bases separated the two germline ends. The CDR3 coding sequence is TGCGCCAGCAGACCCCCGGCGACCTACGAGCAGTACTTC. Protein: CASRPPATYEQYF. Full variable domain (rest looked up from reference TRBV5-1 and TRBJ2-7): KAGVTQTPRYLIKTRGQQVTLSCSPISGHRSVSWYQQTPGQGLQFLFEYFSETQRNKGNFPGRFSGRQFSNSRSEMNVSTLELGDSALYLCASRPPATYEQYFGPGTRLTVT.

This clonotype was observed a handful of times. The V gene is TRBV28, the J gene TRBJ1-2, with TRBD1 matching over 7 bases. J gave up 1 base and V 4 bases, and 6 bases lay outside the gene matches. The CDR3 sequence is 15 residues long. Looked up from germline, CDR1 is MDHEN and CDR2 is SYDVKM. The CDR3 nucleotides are TGTGCCAGCAGTTCAGGGGGTCAGAGTAACTATGGCTACACCTTC. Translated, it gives CASSSGGQSNYGYTF.

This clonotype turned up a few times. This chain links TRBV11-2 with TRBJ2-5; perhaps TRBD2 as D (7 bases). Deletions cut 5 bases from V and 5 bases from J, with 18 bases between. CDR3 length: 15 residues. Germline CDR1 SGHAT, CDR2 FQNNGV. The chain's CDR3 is CASSPLAGARETQYF. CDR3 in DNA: TGTGCCAGCAGCCCGCTTGCGGGGGCGAGGGAGACCCAGTACTTC.

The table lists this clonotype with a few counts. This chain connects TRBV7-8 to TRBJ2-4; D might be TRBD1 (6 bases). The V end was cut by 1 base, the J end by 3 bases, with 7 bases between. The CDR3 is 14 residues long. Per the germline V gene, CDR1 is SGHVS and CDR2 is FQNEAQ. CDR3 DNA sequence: TGTGCCAGCAGCTTAGAGGGGGACAAAAACATTCAGTACTTC. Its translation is CASSLEGDKNIQYF.

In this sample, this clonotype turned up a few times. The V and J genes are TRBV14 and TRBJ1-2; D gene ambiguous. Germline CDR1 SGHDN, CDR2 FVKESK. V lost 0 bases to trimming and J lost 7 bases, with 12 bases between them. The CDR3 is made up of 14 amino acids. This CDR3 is CASSQDRGWSGYTF. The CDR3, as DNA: TGTGCCAGCAGCCAAGATCGGGGATGGAGTGGCTACACCTTC.

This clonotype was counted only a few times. The CDR3 DNA follows: TGTGCCAGCAGCCCCCACGGATCGGGCGAGACCCAGTACTTC. It encodes CASSPHGSGETQYF. The rearrangement joins TRBV11-2 to TRBJ2-5, with no clear D. V was shortened by 5 bases and J by 5 bases, with 15 bases between the two germline ends. The germline CDR1 and CDR2 sequences are SGHAT and FQNNGV. The CDR3 has 14 residues.

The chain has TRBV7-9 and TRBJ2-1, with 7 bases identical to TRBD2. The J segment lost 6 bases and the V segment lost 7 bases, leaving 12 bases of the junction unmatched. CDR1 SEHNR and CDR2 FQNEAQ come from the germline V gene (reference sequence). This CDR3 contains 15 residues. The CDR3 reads CASTEDSRGGNEQFF. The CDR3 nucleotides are TGTGCCAGCACCGAGGACTCCCGCGGGGGCAATGAGCAGTTCTTC.

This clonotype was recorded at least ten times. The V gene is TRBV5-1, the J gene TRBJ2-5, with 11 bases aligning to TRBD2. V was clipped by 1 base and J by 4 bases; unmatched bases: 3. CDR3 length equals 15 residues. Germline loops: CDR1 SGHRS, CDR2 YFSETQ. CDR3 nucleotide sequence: TGCGCCAGCAGCTTGCGGCTAGCGGGGGGAGAGACCCAGTACTTC. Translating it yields CASSLRLAGGETQYF.

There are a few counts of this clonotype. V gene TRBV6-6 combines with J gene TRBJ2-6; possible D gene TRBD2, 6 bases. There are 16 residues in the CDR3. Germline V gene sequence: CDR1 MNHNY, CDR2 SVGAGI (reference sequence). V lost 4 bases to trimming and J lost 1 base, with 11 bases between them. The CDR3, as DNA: TGTGCCAGCAGTTCTAACCGGGAGTCTGGGGCCAACGTCCTGACTTTC. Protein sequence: CASSSNRESGANVLTF.

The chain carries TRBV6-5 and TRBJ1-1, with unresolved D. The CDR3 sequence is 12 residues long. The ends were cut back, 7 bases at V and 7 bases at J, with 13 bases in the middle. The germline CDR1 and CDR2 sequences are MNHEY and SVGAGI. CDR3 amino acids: CASTNRGSEAFF. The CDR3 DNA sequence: TGTGCCAGCACCAATCGGGGAAGTGAAGCTTTCTTT.

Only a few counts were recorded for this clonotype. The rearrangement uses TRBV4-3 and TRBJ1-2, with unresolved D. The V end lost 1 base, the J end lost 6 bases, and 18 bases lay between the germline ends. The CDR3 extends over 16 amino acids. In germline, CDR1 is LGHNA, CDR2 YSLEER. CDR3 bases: TGCGCCAGCAGCCAAGTCGTTGGGCAGGTCGGGGATGGCTACACCTTC. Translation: CASSQVVGQVGDGYTF.

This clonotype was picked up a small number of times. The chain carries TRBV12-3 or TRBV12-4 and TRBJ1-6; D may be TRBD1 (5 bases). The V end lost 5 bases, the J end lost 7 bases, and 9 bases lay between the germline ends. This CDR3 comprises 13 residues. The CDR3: CASSPGRNSPLHF. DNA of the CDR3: TGTGCCAGCAGTCCAGGGAGGAATTCACCCCTCCACTTT.

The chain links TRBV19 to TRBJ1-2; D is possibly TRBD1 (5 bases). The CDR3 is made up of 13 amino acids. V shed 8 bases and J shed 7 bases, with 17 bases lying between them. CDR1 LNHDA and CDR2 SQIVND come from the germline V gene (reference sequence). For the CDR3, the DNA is TGTGCCAGTTGCCCGACCCAGGGAGCTGGCTACACCTTC. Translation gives CASCPTQGAGYTF. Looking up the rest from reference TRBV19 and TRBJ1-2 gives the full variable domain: DGGITQSPKYLFRKEGQNVTLSCEQNLNHDAMYWYRQDPGQGLRLIYYSQIVNDFQKGDIAEGYSVSREKKESFPLTVTSAQKNPTAFYLCASCPTQGAGYTFGSGTRLTVV.

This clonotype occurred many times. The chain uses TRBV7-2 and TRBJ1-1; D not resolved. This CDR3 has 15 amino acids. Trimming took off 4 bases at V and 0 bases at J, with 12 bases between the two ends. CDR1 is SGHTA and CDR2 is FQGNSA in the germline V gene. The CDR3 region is CASSSTGVLNTEAFF. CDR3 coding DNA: TGTGCCAGCAGCTCGACCGGGGTTCTGAACACTGAAGCTTTCTTT.

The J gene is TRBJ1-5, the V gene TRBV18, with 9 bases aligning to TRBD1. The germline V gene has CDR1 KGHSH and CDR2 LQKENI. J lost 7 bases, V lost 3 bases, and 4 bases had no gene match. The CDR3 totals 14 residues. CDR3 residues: CASSPTGGGQPQHF. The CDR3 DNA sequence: TGTGCCAGCTCACCCACAGGGGGCGGGCAGCCCCAGCATTTT. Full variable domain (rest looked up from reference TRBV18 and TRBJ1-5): NAGVMQNPRHLVRRRGQEARLRCSPMKGHSHVYWYRQLPEEGLKFMVYLQKENIIDESGMPKERFSAEFPKEGPSILRIQQVVRGDSAAYFCASSPTGGGQPQHFGDGTRLSIL.

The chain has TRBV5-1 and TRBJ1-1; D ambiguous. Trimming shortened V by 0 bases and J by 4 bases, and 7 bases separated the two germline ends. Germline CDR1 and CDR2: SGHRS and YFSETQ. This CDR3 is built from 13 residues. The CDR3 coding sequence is TGCGCCAGCAGCTTGGGTCTGTCCACTGAAGCTTTCTTT. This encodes CASSLGLSTEAFF.

The CDR3 DNA reads as TGCGCCAGCAGCCCTTGGGGGGAAGCAGATACGCAGTATTTT. This gives the protein CASSPWGEADTQYF. The chain is built from TRBV5-1 and TRBJ2-3; a weak D match, TRBD2 (6 bases). The germline V gene encodes CDR1 SGHRS and CDR2 YFSETQ. Trimming took 4 bases from V and 4 from J, leaving 13 bases between them. CDR3 size: 14 residues.

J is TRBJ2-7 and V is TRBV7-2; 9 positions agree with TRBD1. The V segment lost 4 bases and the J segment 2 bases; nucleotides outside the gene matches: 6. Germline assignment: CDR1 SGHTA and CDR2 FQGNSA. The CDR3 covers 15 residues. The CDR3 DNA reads TGTGCCAGCAGCTATACAGGGGGCCGGACCTACGAGCAGTACTTC. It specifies CASSYTGGRTYEQYF.

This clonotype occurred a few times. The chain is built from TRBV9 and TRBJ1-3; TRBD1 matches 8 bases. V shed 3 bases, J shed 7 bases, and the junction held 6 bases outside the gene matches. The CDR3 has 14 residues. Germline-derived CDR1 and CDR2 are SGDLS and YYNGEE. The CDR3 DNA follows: TGTGCCAGCAGCGCCGGGACAGGCTTTAACACCATATATTTT. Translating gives CASSAGTGFNTIYF. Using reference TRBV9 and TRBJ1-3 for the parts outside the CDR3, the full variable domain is DSGVTQTPKHLITATGQRVTLRCSPRSGDLSVYWYQQSLDQGLQFLIQYYNGEERAKGNILERFSAQQFPDLHSELNLSSLELGDSALYFCASSAGTGFNTIYFGEGSWLTVV.

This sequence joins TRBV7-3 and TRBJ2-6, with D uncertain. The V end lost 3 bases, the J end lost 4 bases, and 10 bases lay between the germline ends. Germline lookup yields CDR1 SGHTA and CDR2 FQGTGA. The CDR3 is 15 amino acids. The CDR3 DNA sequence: TGTGCCAGCAGCTTGCAGGTCTCAGGGGCCAACGTCCTGACTTTC. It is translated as CASSLQVSGANVLTF.

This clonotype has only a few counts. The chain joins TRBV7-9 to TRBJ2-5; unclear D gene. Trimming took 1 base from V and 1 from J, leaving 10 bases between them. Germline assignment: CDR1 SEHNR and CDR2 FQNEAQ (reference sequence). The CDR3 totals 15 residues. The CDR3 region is CASSLVTLSQETQYF. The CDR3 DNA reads TGTGCCAGCAGCTTAGTCACGCTCAGCCAAGAGACCCAGTACTTC.

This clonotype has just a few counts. The CDR3 coding sequence is TGTGCCAGCAGAATGGACAGGGGGGGGGGAGAGACCCAGTACTTC. Its translation is CASRMDRGGGETQYF. The chain joins TRBV2 to TRBJ2-5, with 10 bases lining up with TRBD1. The germline V gene has CDR1 SNHLY and CDR2 FYNNEI. There are 15 residues in the CDR3. V was clipped by 6 bases and J by 4 bases; unmatched bases: 8.

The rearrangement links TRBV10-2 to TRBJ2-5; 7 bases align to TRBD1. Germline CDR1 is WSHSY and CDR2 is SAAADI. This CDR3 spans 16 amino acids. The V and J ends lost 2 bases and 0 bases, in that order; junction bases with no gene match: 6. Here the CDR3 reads CASSEPRGTDQETQYF. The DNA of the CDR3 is TGCGCCAGCAGTGAGCCCCGAGGGACAGACCAAGAGACCCAGTACTTC.

The CDR3 DNA reads as TGTGCCAGCAAACCAGGGTGGGGATTCGCTGAAGCTTTCTTT. It encodes CASKPGWGFAEAFF. The V call is TRBV6-2 or TRBV6-3, the J call TRBJ1-1, with D perhaps matching TRBD1 (5 bases). The CDR3 consists of 14 residues. With 7 bases removed from V and 6 bases from J, the gap between germline ends came to 18 bases. Germline-derived CDR1 and CDR2 are MNHEY and SVGEGT.

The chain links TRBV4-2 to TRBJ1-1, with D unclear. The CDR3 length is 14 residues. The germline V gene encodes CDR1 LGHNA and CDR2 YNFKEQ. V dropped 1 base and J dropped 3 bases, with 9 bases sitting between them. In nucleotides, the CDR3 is TGTGCCAGCAGCCAAGTAGGCGGGCACACTGAAGCTTTCTTT. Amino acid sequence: CASSQVGGHTEAFF.